Below, 5 T cell receptor beta chains from the same sample are listed, as sequenced in a study of shared clonotypes between healthy human individuals. Naive-designated CD8 cells lacked CD45RO, were positively enriched for CCR7, and omitted terminally differentiated effector memory CD45RA+ cells. TCRdb's copy holds only in-frame clones and misses some; the assay was immunoSEQ multiplex PCR. The table has about 2 million clones, over 85% seen once. Sequencing was performed on naive CD8+ T cells sorted from blood. The origin of the receptors is a young man in good health.

In regard to this clone: Other DNA sequences in the same sample also yield this CDR3. The chain has TRBV7-9 and TRBJ2-7; tentative D call: TRBD1 (6 bases). V shed 5 bases and J shed 2 bases, with 10 bases lying between them. This CDR3 has 13 residues. Per the germline V gene, CDR1 is SEHNR and CDR2 is FQNEAQ (reference sequence). The CDR3 DNA reads TGTGCCAGCAGCCCGGGACAAACCTACGAGCAGTACTTC. Amino acid sequence: CASSPGQTYEQYF.

The V and J genes are TRBV5-4 and TRBJ2-7; 9 bases align to TRBD2. J was trimmed by 3 bases and V by 9 bases; bases with no gene match: 13. The CDR3 sequence is 15 residues long. Per germline, CDR1 SGHNT and CDR2 YYREEE (reference sequence). The CDR3 loop is CATHWAGGSNYEQYF. The CDR3 DNA sequence: TGTGCCACCCACTGGGCGGGAGGGTCCAACTACGAGCAGTACTTC. Drawing the rest from reference TRBV5-4 and TRBJ2-7, the complete variable domain is ETGVTQSPTHLIKTRGQQVTLRCSSQSGHNTVSWYQQALGQGPQFIFQYYREEENGRGNFPPRFSGLQFPNYSSELNVNALELDDSALYLCATHWAGGSNYEQYFGPGTRLTVT.

The chain recombines TRBV18 with TRBJ2-3; weak D call: TRBD1 (6 bases). The CDR3 covers 15 residues. Trimming stripped 0 bases from V and 3 bases from J, with 10 bases between. Germline-derived CDR1 and CDR2 are KGHSH and LQKENI. The CDR3 loop reads CASSPPGARTDTQYF. Here the CDR3 DNA reads TGTGCCAGCTCACCACCGGGGGCGAGGACAGATACGCAGTATTTT.

The CDR3 loop reads CASSQEEGTYNSPLHF. The DNA of the CDR3 is TGCGCCAGCAGCCAAGAGGAAGGCACATATAATTCACCCCTCCACTTT. The chain combines TRBV4-3 with TRBJ1-6; D uncertain. This CDR3 is built from 16 residues. Per germline, CDR1 LGHNA and CDR2 YSLEER. The V and J ends lost 0 bases and 4 bases respectively, with 10 bases between them.

V gene TRBV5-4 combines with J gene TRBJ1-1; the D is unclear. With 3 bases removed from V and 14 bases from J, the gap between germline ends came to 20 bases. This CDR3 has 13 residues. The germline V gene has CDR1 SGHNT and CDR2 YYREEE (reference sequence). DNA for the CDR3: TGTGCCAGCAGCTCCGACTTCTGGGGATGGCGCTTCTTT. Its translation: CASSSDFWGWRFF.